This TCR beta chain was sequenced during a study of blood T cell repertoires in COVID-19. This table comes from immunoSEQ multiplex PCR, and its TCRdb copy is limited to in-frame clones, with some not included. Among approximately 150,000 clones listed, under 90% were seen once. Participant age was about 18 to 95 years, and participants resided in fewer than 25 US areas. The source of this sequence is a man in his forties with acute COVID-19. The sample was PBMCs or T cells enriched from blood (not recorded which).

This chain's CDR3 is CTSSQAIPLAGRYYNEQFF. The CDR3 nucleotides are TGCACCAGCAGCCAAGCTATTCCTCTAGCGGGGAGATACTACAATGAGCAGTTCTTC. The chain combines TRBV1 with TRBJ2-1; the DNA was not used to check the table's D call, TRBD2. TRBV1 is a recognized pseudogene. The CDR3 consists of 19 residues.